A single sample is the source of the 20 T cell receptor beta chains below, sequenced in a study of control samples from healthy donors and cancer patients. Repertoires were generated with immunoSEQ multiplex PCR, while TCRdb's copy carries only in-frame clones and drops some. Among roughly 120,000 clones listed, roughly 91% were seen once. The material sequenced was blood. The receptors here all came from a woman aged 45-65 years in good health.

This clone was seen only a few times. This sequence joins TRBV5-8 and TRBJ2-6; D may be TRBD1 or TRBD2 (5 bases each). CDR3 length: 15 amino acids. Germline V gene lookup returns CDR1 SGHTS and CDR2 YDEGEE. Trimming cost V 6 bases and J 0 bases, with 10 bases left between them. CDR3: CASTLGVSGANVLTF. The DNA of the CDR3 is TGTGCCAGCACTTTGGGGGTCTCTGGGGCCAACGTCCTGACTTTC.

J is TRBJ2-1 and V is TRBV4-1; 10 bases agree with TRBD2. V lost 0 bases to trimming and J lost 4 bases; unmatched junction nucleotides: 3. The CDR3 is 16 residues long. Germline values: CDR1 MGHRA, CDR2 YSYEKL. The CDR3 spells CASSQEKRGGYNEQFF. The CDR3 DNA reads as TGCGCCAGCAGCCAAGAGAAGCGGGGGGGATACAATGAGCAGTTCTTC.

The chain joins TRBV7-2 to TRBJ2-5; D not resolved. V was pared by 7 bases and J by 5 bases, with 11 bases between. This CDR3 comprises 12 residues. Looked up from germline, CDR1 is SGHTA and CDR2 is FQGNSA. The CDR3 sequence: CASTFARETQYF. CDR3 sequence (DNA): TGTGCCAGCACATTCGCCAGGGAGACCCAGTACTTC.

CDR3 coding DNA: TGTGCCAGCAGCCCCCGTGAGGACCCTAATGAGCAGTTCTTC. This gives the protein CASSPREDPNEQFF. V is TRBV11-2 and J is TRBJ2-1, with D unresolved. Trimming took 5 bases from V and 7 from J, leaving 15 bases between them. The germline V gene encodes CDR1 SGHAT and CDR2 FQNNGV. CDR3 size: 14 residues.

The chain links TRBV7-9 to TRBJ1-1; D might be TRBD1 (6 bases). V was trimmed by 5 bases and J by 1 base, leaving 14 bases between them. Germline CDR1 and CDR2: SEHNR and FQNEAQ (reference sequence). The CDR3 contains 15 residues. The CDR3 sequence: CASSVQTGANTEAFF. The CDR3 DNA sequence: TGTGCCAGCAGCGTACAGACAGGAGCGAACACTGAAGCTTTCTTT.

The chain carries TRBV11-2 and TRBJ2-2; TRBD2 agrees at 9 bases. Per germline, CDR1 SGHAT and CDR2 FQNNGV. CDR3 length equals 17 residues. Germline trimming cut 5 bases from V and 1 base from J; bases unmatched to any gene: 8. For the CDR3, the DNA is TGTGCCAGCAGCCCACTAGCGGGTATAATGAACACCGGGGAGCTGTTTTTT. Protein product: CASSPLAGIMNTGELFF.

This rearrangement joins TRBV7-6 to TRBJ1-5; no clear D gene. The germline CDR1 and CDR2 sequences are SGHVS and FNYEAQ. Trimming removed 1 base at V and 4 bases at J, with 11 bases between. The CDR3 extends over 15 amino acids. CDR3 region: CASSLGWSGNQPQHF. The CDR3 bases are TGTGCCAGCAGCTTAGGTTGGTCGGGAAATCAGCCCCAGCATTTT.

The CDR3 sequence is CASSLFPGLEVRETQYF. CDR3 in DNA: TGTGCCAGCAGTTTATTTCCGGGACTAGAGGTTCGGGAGACCCAGTACTTC. J is TRBJ2-5 and V is TRBV27, with TRBD2 matching over 8 bases. V lost 1 base, J lost 5 bases, and 12 bases stayed unmatched. In germline, CDR1 is MNHEY, CDR2 SMNVEV (reference sequence). The CDR3 length is 17 residues.

This clone was seen just once. The chain carries TRBV5-1 and TRBJ1-6; maybe TRBD1 (5 bases). Trimming stripped 4 bases from V and 0 bases from J, with 14 bases between. The CDR3 spans 17 residues. The germline V gene encodes CDR1 SGHRS and CDR2 YFSETQ. As DNA, the CDR3 is TGCGCCAGCAGCCCAGACAGTAGGGGCTCCTATAATTCACCCCTCCACTTT. It is translated as CASSPDSRGSYNSPLHF.

This chain links TRBV6-2 or TRBV6-3 with TRBJ1-2; no clear D gene. The CDR3 contains 12 residues. Germline assignment: CDR1 MNHEY and CDR2 SVGEGT. V dropped 6 bases and J dropped 7 bases, with 12 bases sitting between them. CDR3 amino acids: CASSPRVLGYTF. CDR3 nucleotide sequence: TGTGCCAGCAGCCCAAGGGTGCTTGGCTACACCTTC.

V usage is TRBV10-3 and J usage is TRBJ2-7, with TRBD2 matching over 10 bases. The CDR3 covers 16 residues. Losses at the gene ends were 4 bases for V and 0 bases for J; bases not matched to a gene: 6. Germline values: CDR1 ENHRY, CDR2 SYGVKD. The CDR3 nucleotides are TGTGCCATCAGTGTAGGGCTAGCGGGGGCCTCCTACGAGCAGTACTTC. Translated, it gives CAISVGLAGASYEQYF.

The chain combines TRBV5-6 with TRBJ2-3; a weak D match, TRBD2 (5 bases). Trimming took 5 bases from V and 7 from J, leaving 11 bases between them. CDR3 length: 12 amino acids. CDR1 is SGHDT and CDR2 is YYEEEE in the germline V gene. CDR3 bases: TGTGCCAGCAGTTTAGAGCGGAATACGCAGTATTTT. It is translated as CASSLERNTQYF.

This chain connects TRBV7-2 to TRBJ1-2; D is uncertain. V was cut by 2 bases and J by 4 bases, with 11 bases left in between. The germline V gene encodes CDR1 SGHTA and CDR2 FQGNSA. This CDR3 has 14 amino acids. CDR3 coding DNA: TGTGCCAGCAGCTTAAAAACGCCCAGCTATGGCTACACCTTC. Protein: CASSLKTPSYGYTF. The entire variable domain, with the rest obtained from reference TRBV7-2 and TRBJ1-2, is as follows: GAGVSQSPSNKVTEKGKDVELRCDPISGHTALYWYRQSLGQGLEFLIYFQGNSAPDKSGLPSDRFSAERTGGSVSTLTIQRTQQEDSAVYLCASSLKTPSYGYTFGSGTRLTVV.

The rearrangement links TRBV15 to TRBJ1-4; weak D call: TRBD1 (6 bases). This CDR3 spans 13 amino acids. The germline V and J ends were trimmed by 7 bases and 5 bases, with 11 bases remaining between them. Germline V gene data show CDR1 as LNHNV and CDR2 as YYDKDF (reference sequence). The CDR3 DNA sequence: TGTGCCACCACACAGGGCTACAATGAAAAACTGTTTTTT. Translation: CATTQGYNEKLFF.

CDR3: CASSIDPGTDTQYF. The CDR3 DNA reads TGTGCCAGTAGTATCGACCCAGGCACAGATACGCAGTATTTT. The rearrangement joins TRBV19 to TRBJ2-3; D is unclear. Germline V CDR1 and CDR2: LNHDA, SQIVND (reference sequence). This CDR3 is 14 amino acids long. Trimming took off 3 bases at V and 1 base at J, with 8 bases between the two ends. The full variable domain, completed using reference TRBV19 and TRBJ2-3, is DGGITQSPKYLFRKEGQNVTLSCEQNLNHDAMYWYRQDPGQGLRLIYYSQIVNDFQKGDIAEGYSVSREKKESFPLTVTSAQKNPTAFYLCASSIDPGTDTQYFGPGTRLTVL.

The sample holds one count of this clone. The chain joins TRBV14 to TRBJ2-7; TRBD1 aligns across 7 bases. With 4 bases clipped from V and 0 bases from J, the junction kept 3 bases outside the gene matches. This CDR3 comprises 14 residues. The germline V gene has CDR1 SGHDN and CDR2 FVKESK. CDR3 sequence: CASSLYRGSYEQYF. The CDR3 DNA reads as TGTGCCAGCAGCCTCTACAGGGGCTCCTACGAGCAGTACTTC. The full variable domain, completed using reference TRBV14 and TRBJ2-7, is EAGVTQFPSHSVIEKGQTVTLRCDPISGHDNLYWYRRVMGKEIKFLLHFVKESKQDESGMPNNRFLAERTGGTYSTLKVQPAELEDSGVYFCASSLYRGSYEQYFGPGTRLTVT.

J is TRBJ2-3 and V is TRBV2; D is uncertain. CDR3 length: 13 residues. V lost 9 bases, J lost 0 bases, and 10 bases lay in between. Germline V gene sequence: CDR1 SNHLY, CDR2 FYNNEI. The CDR3 bases are TGTGCCAGAACGACCGCGAGCACAGATACGCAGTATTTT. Its protein is CARTTASTDTQYF.

The rearrangement links TRBV9 to TRBJ2-5, with TRBD2 matching 12 bases. The V gene end was trimmed by 2 bases and the J gene end by 5 bases; junction bases not matched to a gene: 4. The germline gives CDR1 SGDLS, CDR2 YYNGEE. CDR3 length: 15 residues. The CDR3: CASSVGLAGWETQYF. DNA of the CDR3: TGTGCCAGCAGCGTTGGACTAGCGGGATGGGAGACCCAGTACTTC.

V usage is TRBV19 and J usage is TRBJ2-7; tentative D call: TRBD1 (6 bases). The CDR3 contains 15 residues. The germline CDR1 and CDR2 sequences are LNHDA and SQIVND (reference sequence). The V and J ends lost 4 bases and 4 bases respectively, with 17 bases between them. The CDR3 coding sequence is TGTGCCAGTAGTACAGGACAGTATGCCGCTTACGAGCAGTACTTC. This translates into CASSTGQYAAYEQYF.

V usage is TRBV24-1 and J usage is TRBJ2-1, with a possible D match to TRBD2 (5 bases). CDR3 size: 13 residues. Germline values: CDR1 KGHDR, CDR2 SFDVKD. Trimming stripped 6 bases from V and 9 bases from J, with 14 bases between. This CDR3 is CATSRGEEGEQFF. For the CDR3, the DNA is TGTGCCACCAGTCGTGGAGAAGAGGGTGAGCAGTTCTTC.